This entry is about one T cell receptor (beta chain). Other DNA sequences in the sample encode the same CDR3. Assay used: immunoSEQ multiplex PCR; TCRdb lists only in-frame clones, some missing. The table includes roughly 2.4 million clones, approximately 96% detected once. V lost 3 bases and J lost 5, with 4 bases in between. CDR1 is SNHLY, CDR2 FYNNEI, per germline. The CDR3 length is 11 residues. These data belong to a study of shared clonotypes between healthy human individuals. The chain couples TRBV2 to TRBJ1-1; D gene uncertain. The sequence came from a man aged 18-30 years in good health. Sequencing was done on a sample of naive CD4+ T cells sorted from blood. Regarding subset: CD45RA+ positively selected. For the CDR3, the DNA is TGTGCCAGCAGTGAGTTAACTGAAGCTTTCTTT. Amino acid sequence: CASSELTEAFF.